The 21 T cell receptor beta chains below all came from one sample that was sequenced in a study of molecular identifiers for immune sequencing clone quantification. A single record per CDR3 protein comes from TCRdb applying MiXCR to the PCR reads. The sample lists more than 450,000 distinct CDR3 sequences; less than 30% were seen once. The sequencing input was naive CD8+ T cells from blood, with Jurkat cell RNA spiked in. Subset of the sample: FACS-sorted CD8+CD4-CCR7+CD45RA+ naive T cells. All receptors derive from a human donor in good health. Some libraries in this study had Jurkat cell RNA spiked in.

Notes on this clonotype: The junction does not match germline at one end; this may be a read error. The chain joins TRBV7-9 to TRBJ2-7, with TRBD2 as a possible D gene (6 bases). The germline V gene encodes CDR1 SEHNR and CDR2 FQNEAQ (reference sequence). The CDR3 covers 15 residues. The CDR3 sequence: CASSLGWTKNYEKYF. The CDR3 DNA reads TGTGCCAGCAGCTTAGGCTGGACTAAAAACTACGAGAAGTACTTC.

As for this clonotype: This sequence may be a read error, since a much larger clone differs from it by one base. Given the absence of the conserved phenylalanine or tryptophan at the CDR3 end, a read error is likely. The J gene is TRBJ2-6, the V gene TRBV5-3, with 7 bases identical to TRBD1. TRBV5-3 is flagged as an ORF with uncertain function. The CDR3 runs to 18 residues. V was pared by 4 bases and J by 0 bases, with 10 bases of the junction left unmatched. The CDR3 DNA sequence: TGTGCCAGAAGCCCCGCAAGGGACAGCAACTCTGGGGCCAACGTCCTGACTTCC. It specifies CARSPARDSNSGANVLTS.

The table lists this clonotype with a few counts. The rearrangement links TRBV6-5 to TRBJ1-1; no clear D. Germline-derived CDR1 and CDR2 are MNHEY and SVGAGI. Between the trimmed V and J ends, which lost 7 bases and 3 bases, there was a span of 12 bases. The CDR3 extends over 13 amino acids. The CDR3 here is CASNLGAYTEAFF. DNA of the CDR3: TGTGCCAGCAATCTGGGTGCGTACACTGAAGCTTTCTTT.

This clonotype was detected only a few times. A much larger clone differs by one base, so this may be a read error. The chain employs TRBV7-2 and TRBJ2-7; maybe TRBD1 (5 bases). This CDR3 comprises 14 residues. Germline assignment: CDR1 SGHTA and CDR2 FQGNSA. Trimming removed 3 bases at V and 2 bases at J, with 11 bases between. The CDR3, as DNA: TGTGCCAGCAGCTTGGGGCACAGAGCCTACGAGCAGTACTTC. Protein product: CASSLGHRAYEQYF.

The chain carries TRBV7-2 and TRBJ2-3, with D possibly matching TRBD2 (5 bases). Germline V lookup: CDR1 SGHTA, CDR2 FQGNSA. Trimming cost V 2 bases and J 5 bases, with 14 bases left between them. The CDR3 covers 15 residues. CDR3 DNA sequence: TGTGCCAGCAGCTTAAGGCTATCGGGGAAAGATACGCAGTATTTT. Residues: CASSLRLSGKDTQYF. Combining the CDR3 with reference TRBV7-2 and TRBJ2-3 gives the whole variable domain GAGVSQSPSNKVTEKGKDVELRCDPISGHTALYWYRQSLGQGLEFLIYFQGNSAPDKSGLPSDRFSAERTGGSVSTLTIQRTQQEDSAVYLCASSLRLSGKDTQYFGPGTRLTVL.

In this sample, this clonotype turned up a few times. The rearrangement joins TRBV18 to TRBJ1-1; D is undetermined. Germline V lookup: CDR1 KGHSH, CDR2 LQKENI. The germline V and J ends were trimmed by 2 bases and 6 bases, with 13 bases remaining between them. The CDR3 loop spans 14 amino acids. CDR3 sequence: CASSPYSSVAEAFF. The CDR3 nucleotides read TGTGCCAGCTCACCATACTCGTCTGTGGCTGAAGCTTTCTTT.

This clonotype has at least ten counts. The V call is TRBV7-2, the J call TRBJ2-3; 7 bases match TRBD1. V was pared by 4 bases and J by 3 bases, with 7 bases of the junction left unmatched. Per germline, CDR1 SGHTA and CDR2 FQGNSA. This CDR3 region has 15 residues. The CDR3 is CASSSGTAGTDTQYF. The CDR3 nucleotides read TGTGCCAGCAGCTCTGGGACAGCAGGTACAGATACGCAGTATTTT.

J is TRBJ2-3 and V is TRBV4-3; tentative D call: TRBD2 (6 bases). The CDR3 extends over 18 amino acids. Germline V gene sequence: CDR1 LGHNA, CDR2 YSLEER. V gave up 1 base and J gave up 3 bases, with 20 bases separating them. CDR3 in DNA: TGCGCCAGCAGCCAAGTGGCGGGAAGGGCAGGGCGGACAGATACGCAGTATTTT. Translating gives CASSQVAGRAGRTDTQYF.

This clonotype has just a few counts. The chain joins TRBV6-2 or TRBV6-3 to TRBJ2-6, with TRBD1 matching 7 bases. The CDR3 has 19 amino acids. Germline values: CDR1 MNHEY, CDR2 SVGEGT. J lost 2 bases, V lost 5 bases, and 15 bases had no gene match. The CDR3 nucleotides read TGTGCCAGCAGTCCGCGCCCGGACAGGACCCGAACTGGGGCCAACGTCCTGACTTTC. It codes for CASSPRPDRTRTGANVLTF.

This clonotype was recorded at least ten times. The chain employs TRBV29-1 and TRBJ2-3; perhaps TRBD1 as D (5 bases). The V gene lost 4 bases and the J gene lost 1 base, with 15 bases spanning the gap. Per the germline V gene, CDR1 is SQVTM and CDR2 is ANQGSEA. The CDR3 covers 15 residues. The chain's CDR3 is CSVVLGQTGTDTQYF. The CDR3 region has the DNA TGCAGCGTTGTCCTTGGACAAACAGGCACAGATACGCAGTATTTT.

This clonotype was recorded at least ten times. In DNA, the CDR3 is TGTGCCAGCAGTTCCACACCGAACACTGAAGCTTTCTTT. Translation: CASSSTPNTEAFF. The V call is TRBV7-3, the J call TRBJ1-1; D ambiguous. V was clipped by 6 bases and J by 1 base, with 9 bases between them. CDR1 and CDR2 from the germline V gene are SGHTA and FQGTGA. CDR3 length: 13 residues. Full variable domain (rest looked up from reference TRBV7-3 and TRBJ1-1): GAGVSQTPSNKVTEKGKYVELRCDPISGHTALYWYRQSLGQGPEFLIYFQGTGAADDSGLPNDRFFAVRPEGSVSTLKIQRTERGDSAVYLCASSSTPNTEAFFGQGTRLTVV.

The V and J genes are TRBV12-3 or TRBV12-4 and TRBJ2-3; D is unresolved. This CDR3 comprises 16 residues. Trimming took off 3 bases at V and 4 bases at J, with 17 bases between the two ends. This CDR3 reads CASSFFRALGSDTQYF. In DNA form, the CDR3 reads TGTGCCAGCAGTTTTTTCCGGGCCCTGGGTTCAGATACGCAGTATTTT.

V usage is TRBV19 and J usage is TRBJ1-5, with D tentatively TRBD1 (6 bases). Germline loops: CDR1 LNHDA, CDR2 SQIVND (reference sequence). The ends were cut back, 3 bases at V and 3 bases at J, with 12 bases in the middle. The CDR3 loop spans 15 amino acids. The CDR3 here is CASSILRGLNQPQHF. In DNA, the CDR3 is TGTGCCAGTAGTATTCTCAGGGGACTCAATCAGCCCCAGCATTTT.

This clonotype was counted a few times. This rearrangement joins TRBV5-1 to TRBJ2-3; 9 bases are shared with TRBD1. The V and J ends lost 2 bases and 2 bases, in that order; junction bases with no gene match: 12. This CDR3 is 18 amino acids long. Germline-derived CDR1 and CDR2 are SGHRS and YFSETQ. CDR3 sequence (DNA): TGCGCCAGCAGCTTTTCCCGGACAGGGGCTCCAGTCACAGATACGCAGTATTTT. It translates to CASSFSRTGAPVTDTQYF.

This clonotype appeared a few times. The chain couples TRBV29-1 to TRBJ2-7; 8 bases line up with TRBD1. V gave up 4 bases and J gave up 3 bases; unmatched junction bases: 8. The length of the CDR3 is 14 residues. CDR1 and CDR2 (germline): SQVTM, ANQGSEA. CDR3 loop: CSVVLLTGDYEQYF. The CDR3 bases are TGCAGCGTTGTTTTATTGACAGGGGACTACGAGCAGTACTTC.

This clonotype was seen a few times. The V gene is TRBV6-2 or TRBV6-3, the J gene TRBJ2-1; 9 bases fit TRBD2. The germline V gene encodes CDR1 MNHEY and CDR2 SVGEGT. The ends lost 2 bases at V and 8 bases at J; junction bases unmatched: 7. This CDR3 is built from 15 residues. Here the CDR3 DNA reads TGTGCCAGCAGTTACCTGGCGGGAGGGGTCTATGAGCAGTTCTTC. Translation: CASSYLAGGVYEQFF.

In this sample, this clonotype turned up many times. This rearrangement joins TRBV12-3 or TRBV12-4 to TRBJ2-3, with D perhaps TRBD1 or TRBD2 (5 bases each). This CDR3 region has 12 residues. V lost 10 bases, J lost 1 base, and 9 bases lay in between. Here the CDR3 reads CATRDGTDTQYF. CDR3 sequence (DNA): TGTGCCACCAGGGACGGCACAGATACGCAGTATTTT.

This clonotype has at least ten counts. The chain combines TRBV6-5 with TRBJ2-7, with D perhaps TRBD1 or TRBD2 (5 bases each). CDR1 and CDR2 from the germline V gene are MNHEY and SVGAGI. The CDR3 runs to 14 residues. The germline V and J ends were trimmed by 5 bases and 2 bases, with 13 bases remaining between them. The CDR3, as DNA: TGTGCCAGCAGTGACCGGGACGGACCCTACGAGCAGTACTTC. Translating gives CASSDRDGPYEQYF.

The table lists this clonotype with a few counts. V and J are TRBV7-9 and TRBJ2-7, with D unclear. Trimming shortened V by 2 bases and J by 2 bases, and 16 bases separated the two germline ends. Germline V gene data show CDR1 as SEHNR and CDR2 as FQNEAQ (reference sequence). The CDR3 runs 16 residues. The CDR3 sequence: CASSLPTRETTYEQYF. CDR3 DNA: TGTGCCAGCAGCTTACCCACAAGAGAGACAACCTACGAGCAGTACTTC.

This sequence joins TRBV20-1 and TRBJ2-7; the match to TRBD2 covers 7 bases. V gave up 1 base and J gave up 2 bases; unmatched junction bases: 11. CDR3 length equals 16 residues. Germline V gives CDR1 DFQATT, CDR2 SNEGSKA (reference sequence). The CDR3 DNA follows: TGCAGTGCTAGAGTGGGTTCGTCGGGAGGTACCTACGAGCAGTACTTC. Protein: CSARVGSSGGTYEQYF.

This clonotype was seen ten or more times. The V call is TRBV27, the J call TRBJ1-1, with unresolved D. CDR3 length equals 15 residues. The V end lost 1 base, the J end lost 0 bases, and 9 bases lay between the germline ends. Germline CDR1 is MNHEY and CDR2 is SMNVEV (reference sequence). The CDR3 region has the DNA TGTGCCAGCAGTTTATGGGCGACAATGAACACTGAAGCTTTCTTT. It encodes CASSLWATMNTEAFF.